This T cell receptor beta chain was profiled in a study of cytomegalovirus exposure and HLA in healthy donors. Trimming pared 0 bases from V and 2 bases from J, leaving 11 bases between. CDR1 is ENHRY and CDR2 is SYGVKD in the germline V gene. This CDR3 comprises 16 residues. The study, taken as a whole, reports: The likely explanation for a cluster of highly shared sequence variants was sequencing artifact. Reports described diagnosis of cytomegalovirus status by the classifier as highly specific and sensitive. Accurate HLA-A and HLA-B prediction from TCR beta sequences was reported for most subjects.

The PCR was carried out with 60 Vbeta primers and 13 Jbeta primers. The data were produced by immunoSEQ multiplex PCR, yet TCRdb's version contains in-frame clones alone and is incomplete. The repertoire consists of fewer than 350,000 clones, with about 90% occurring once and the leading ten covering around 2.1%. Remarks on this clone: Its cognate antigen is unknown.

Sequencing was performed on PBMCs. V gene TRBV10-3 combines with J gene TRBJ1-5; D gene ambiguous. This receptor was obtained from a woman aged 18-35 years in good health and CMV-seronegative. The CDR3 loop is CAISESVSPGNQPQHF. In DNA form, the CDR3 reads TGTGCCATCAGTGAGTCCGTTTCCCCGGGCAATCAGCCCCAGCATTTT.